These 29 T cell receptor beta chains were all obtained from the same sample, sequenced in a study of molecular identifiers for immune sequencing clone quantification. TCRdb redid the calling of the PCR reads with MiXCR, one entry per CDR3 protein. The sample includes tens of thousands of distinct CDR3 sequences, about a fifth of them seen just once. Material: naive CD8+ T cells from blood, with Jurkat cell RNA spiked in. Subset of the sample: FACS-sorted CD8+CD4-CCR7+CD45RA+ naive T cells. These TCRs come from a human donor in good health. Some libraries in this study had Jurkat cell RNA spiked in.

This clonotype was recorded many times. This rearrangement joins TRBV4-1 to TRBJ2-7, with D unresolved. Trimming took 2 bases from V and 6 from J, leaving 17 bases between them. The length of the CDR3 is 15 residues. CDR1 is MGHRA and CDR2 is YSYEKL in the germline V gene. CDR3 nucleotides: TGCGCCAGCAGCCAACTCGCTAAACCTGGCGCCGAGCAGTACTTC. The encoded protein is CASSQLAKPGAEQYF.

Ten or more counts support this clonotype. The genes are TRBV5-1 and TRBJ1-1; TRBD1 matches 9 bases. Germline lookup yields CDR1 SGHRS and CDR2 YFSETQ. Trimming removed 4 bases from V and 0 bases from J; junction bases left unmatched: 10. The CDR3 is 17 amino acids. DNA of the CDR3: TGCGCCAGCAGCCCGGGGGACAGGGAAGGGATGAACACTGAAGCTTTCTTT. It specifies CASSPGDREGMNTEAFF.

The table lists this clonotype with many counts. The chain has TRBV7-2 and TRBJ2-7; D uncertain. The CDR3 is 15 residues long. The ends were cut back, 5 bases at V and 1 base at J, with 15 bases in the middle. Germline values: CDR1 SGHTA, CDR2 FQGNSA. The CDR3 region is CASSDLYLWSYEQYF. The CDR3 DNA sequence: TGTGCCAGCAGCGACCTCTATTTGTGGTCCTACGAGCAGTACTTC.

About this clonotype: Possible read error: a much larger clone is one base away. The chain recombines TRBV20-1 with TRBJ2-7; D uncertain. Germline values: CDR1 DFQATT, CDR2 SNEGSKA (reference sequence). The CDR3 spans 11 residues. CDR3 bases: TGCAGTGCTAGGTCCCAGTACGGGCAGTACTTC. Translation: CSARSQYGQYF.

This clonotype was found many times. In DNA form, the CDR3 reads TGTGCCAGCAGGTTTTTTTTAGGAGATACGCAGTATTTT. Translation: CASRFFLGDTQYF. V gene TRBV6-5 combines with J gene TRBJ2-3; D is unresolved. The CDR3 runs to 13 residues. V was pared by 6 bases and J by 5 bases, with 12 bases between. The germline CDR1 and CDR2 sequences are MNHEY and SVGAGI.

This clonotype was observed many times. This chain uses TRBV28 with TRBJ2-7; no firm D call. The CDR3 spans 14 residues. The germline CDR1 and CDR2 sequences are MDHEN and SYDVKM. The V and J ends lost 2 bases and 2 bases respectively, with 10 bases between them. The CDR3 DNA follows: TGTGCCAGCAGTTTAAGAGTGAGACCCTACGAGCAGTACTTC. Its translation is CASSLRVRPYEQYF.

This clonotype has just a few counts. The chain is built from TRBV19 and TRBJ1-5, with 7 bases aligning to TRBD1. V shed 5 bases, J shed 4 bases, and the junction held 8 bases outside the gene matches. The CDR3 runs 15 residues. The germline V gene has CDR1 LNHDA and CDR2 SQIVND (reference sequence). CDR3 amino acids: CASSVDREGNQPQHF. The CDR3 region has the DNA TGTGCCAGTAGTGTCGACAGGGAGGGTAATCAGCCCCAGCATTTT.

This clonotype was seen at least ten times. The V gene is TRBV5-1, the J gene TRBJ2-3; tentative D call: TRBD2 (6 bases). This CDR3 comprises 16 residues. V gave up 0 bases and J gave up 4 bases, with 15 bases separating them. CDR1 is SGHRS, CDR2 YFSETQ, per germline. CDR3 sequence: CASSLVAGPRADTQYF. CDR3 coding DNA: TGCGCCAGCAGCTTGGTGGCGGGACCCCGTGCAGATACGCAGTATTTT.

This clonotype was observed at least ten times. The rearrangement links TRBV7-2 to TRBJ2-7; a weak D match, TRBD2 (6 bases). The germline V and J ends were trimmed by 1 base and 2 bases, with 15 bases remaining between them. This CDR3 is built from 16 residues. Germline CDR1 reads SGHTA; CDR2 reads FQGNSA. CDR3 in amino acids: CASSLVSGPRPYEQYF. The CDR3 DNA sequence: TGTGCCAGCAGCTTAGTCAGCGGGCCTCGCCCCTACGAGCAGTACTTC.

This clonotype was seen repeatedly, ten times or more. The genes are TRBV27 and TRBJ1-6, with a tentative D call TRBD1 (6 bases). This CDR3 is built from 17 residues. Germline V gives CDR1 MNHEY, CDR2 SMNVEV (reference sequence). Trimming took 2 bases from V and 7 from J, leaving 18 bases between them. This CDR3 is CASSLSRGQTGNSPLHF. The CDR3 region has the DNA TGTGCCAGCAGTTTAAGCAGGGGTCAGACGGGAAATTCACCCCTCCACTTT.

Of note for this clonotype: This may stem from a read error, because a much larger clone lies one nucleotide away. This likely comes from a read error, as the CDR3 has no conserved phenylalanine or tryptophan at its end. The chain uses TRBV29-1 and TRBJ2-5; TRBD2 agrees at 14 bases. V was pared by 0 bases and J by 5 bases, with 5 bases of the junction left unmatched. The germline V gene encodes CDR1 SQVTM and CDR2 ANQGSEA. The CDR3 has 16 amino acids. The CDR3 nucleotides read TGCAGCGTTGAAGATGGGACTAGCGGGAGTGGGGAGACCCAGTACTAC. It codes for CSVEDGTSGSGETQYY.

This clonotype was seen ten or more times. The chain is built from TRBV10-3 and TRBJ1-1, with 7 nucleotides matching TRBD1. This CDR3 spans 16 amino acids. With 6 bases clipped from V and 0 bases from J, the junction kept 10 bases outside the gene matches. The germline V gene has CDR1 ENHRY and CDR2 SYGVKD. For the CDR3, the DNA is TGTGCCATCAGCAGCGGGACAGTCGGCATGAACACTGAAGCTTTCTTT. Protein sequence: CAISSGTVGMNTEAFF.

CDR3 in DNA: TGTGCCAGCACCGACTCCCTCAATGAGCAGTTCTTC. This encodes CASTDSLNEQFF. The V gene is TRBV12-3 or TRBV12-4, the J gene TRBJ2-1; no firm D call. The V and J ends lost 7 bases and 6 bases respectively, with 10 bases between them. The CDR3 has 12 residues.

In regard to this clonotype: A much larger clone lies one base from this, so it may be a read error. The chain combines TRBV28 with TRBJ2-1, with TRBD2 matching 7 bases. The CDR3 consists of 14 residues. The trim removed 5 bases at V and 6 bases at J, leaving 7 bases unmatched. Germline V gives CDR1 MDHEN, CDR2 SYDVKM. CDR3 protein: CASSPTGGSNEQFF. The CDR3 nucleotides read TGTGCCAGCAGTCCAACTGGCGGGAGCAATGAGCAGTTCTTC.

This clonotype appeared a single time. The V call is TRBV7-9, the J call TRBJ2-7; D call uncertain. V lost 7 bases to trimming and J lost 4 bases, with 8 bases between them. The CDR3 contains 11 residues. Germline V lookup: CDR1 SEHNR, CDR2 FQNEAQ (reference sequence). Here the CDR3 reads CASKGPYEQYF. The CDR3 DNA reads TGTGCCAGCAAGGGCCCTTACGAGCAGTACTTC.

This clonotype was detected ten times or more. The V gene is TRBV12-3 or TRBV12-4, the J gene TRBJ2-4; D perhaps matches TRBD2 (5 bases). Trimming left V 3 bases short and J 6 bases short, with 9 bases between. The CDR3 is 13 residues long. The CDR3 DNA reads as TGTGCCAGCAGTTTGGAGGAAGCAAACATTCAGTACTTC. It translates to CASSLEEANIQYF.

This clonotype has at least ten counts. This chain links TRBV4-3 with TRBJ2-1; TRBD2 matches 10 bases. Germline trimming cut 1 base from V and 4 bases from J; bases unmatched to any gene: 1. Germline assignment: CDR1 LGHNA and CDR2 YSLEER. The CDR3 consists of 15 residues. The CDR3 DNA follows: TGCGCCAGCAGCCAAGGGACTAGCGGATACAATGAGCAGTTCTTC. Translated, it gives CASSQGTSGYNEQFF.

This clonotype turned up a few times. The rearrangement uses TRBV20-1 and TRBJ2-7; maybe TRBD2 (6 bases). V lost 6 bases and J 4 bases, leaving 22 bases between the germline ends. Germline CDR1 is DFQATT and CDR2 is SNEGSKA (reference sequence). The CDR3 is 15 residues long. This CDR3 reads CSASGGYLSGYEQYF. In nucleotides, the CDR3 is TGCAGTGCAAGTGGGGGGTATCTTTCGGGTTACGAGCAGTACTTC.

The rearrangement uses TRBV9 and TRBJ2-7; no clear D. The CDR3 has 13 residues. CDR1 SGDLS and CDR2 YYNGEE come from the germline V gene. V was shortened by 0 bases and J by 2 bases, with 6 bases between the two germline ends. The CDR3: CASSVGAAYEQYF. The DNA for the CDR3 is TGTGCCAGCAGCGTAGGGGCAGCCTACGAGCAGTACTTC.

At least ten counts were recorded for this clonotype. The V gene is TRBV6-5, the J gene TRBJ2-3, with 7 bases aligning to TRBD1. The J segment lost 0 bases and the V segment lost 5 bases, leaving 5 bases of the junction unmatched. The CDR3 length is 15 residues. Germline-derived CDR1 and CDR2 are MNHEY and SVGAGI. CDR3 protein: CASSPWDSSTDTQYF. DNA of the CDR3: TGTGCCAGCAGTCCTTGGGACAGTAGCACAGATACGCAGTATTTT.

This clonotype was observed at least ten times. J is TRBJ1-1 and V is TRBV20-1, with D maybe TRBD1 (5 bases). CDR3 length equals 13 residues. CDR1 is DFQATT, CDR2 SNEGSKA, per germline (reference sequence). V was cut by 5 bases and J by 3 bases, with 13 bases left in between. This CDR3 reads CSARSGAYTEAFF. CDR3 coding DNA: TGCAGTGCTCGCAGCGGGGCCTACACTGAAGCTTTCTTT.

The chain has TRBV20-1 and TRBJ2-7; TRBD2 is a possible D gene (5 bases). The CDR3 length is 13 residues. V gave up 3 bases and J gave up 0 bases, with 9 bases separating them. Germline V gene data show CDR1 as DFQATT and CDR2 as SNEGSKA (reference sequence). CDR3 coding DNA: TGCAGTGCTAGGAACGGGGACTCCTACGAGCAGTACTTC. It codes for CSARNGDSYEQYF.

The table lists this clonotype with many counts. The chain carries TRBV25-1 and TRBJ2-1; D unclear. V was trimmed by 0 bases and J by 5 bases, leaving 14 bases between them. From germline, CDR1 is MGHDK and CDR2 SYGVNS. The CDR3 totals 16 residues. The CDR3 is CASSEYGGGLDNEQFF. In DNA, the CDR3 is TGTGCCAGCAGTGAATATGGCGGTGGGCTAGACAATGAGCAGTTCTTC.

This clonotype appeared a few times. The rearrangement joins TRBV7-6 to TRBJ2-2, with 13 bases aligning to TRBD2. Germline lookup yields CDR1 SGHVS and CDR2 FNYEAQ. The CDR3 totals 19 residues. The V and J ends lost 5 bases and 1 base, in that order; junction bases with no gene match: 10. In DNA, the CDR3 is TGTGCCAGCAGCCTCGGGACTAGCGGGACCTTCATGAACACCGGGGAGCTGTTTTTT. This gives the protein CASSLGTSGTFMNTGELFF. The full variable domain, completed using reference TRBV7-6 and TRBJ2-2, is GAGVSQSPRYKVTKRGQDVALRCDPISGHVSLYWYRQALGQGPEFLTYFNYEAQQDKSGLPNDRFSAERPEGSISTLTIQRTEQRDSAMYRCASSLGTSGTFMNTGELFFGEGSRLTVL.

The chain joins TRBV24-1 to TRBJ2-1; weak D call: TRBD2 (6 bases). CDR3 size: 19 residues. From germline, CDR1 is KGHDR and CDR2 SFDVKD. Trimming removed 4 bases from V and 0 bases from J, with 21 bases in between. In DNA form, the CDR3 reads TGTGCCACCAGTGACCCCGGCCTACAGGAGGGTAGCTCCTACAATGAGCAGTTCTTC. Residues: CATSDPGLQEGSSYNEQFF.

This clonotype has ten or more counts. The V gene is TRBV30, the J gene TRBJ1-2; 7 positions match TRBD1. CDR3 size: 13 residues. Looked up from germline, CDR1 is GTSNPN and CDR2 is SVGIG (reference sequence). The trim removed 2 bases at V and 4 bases at J, leaving 4 bases unmatched. CDR3 sequence (DNA): TGTGCCTGGAGTCCAGGGGGAAGCTATGGCTACACCTTC. Protein sequence: CAWSPGGSYGYTF.

To note about this clonotype: Since a much larger clone is just one base distant, this may be a read error. The V and J genes are TRBV7-9 and TRBJ1-5; D ambiguous. Germline V CDR1 and CDR2: SEHNR, FQNEAQ (reference sequence). CDR3 size: 12 residues. Trimming pared 2 bases from V and 5 bases from J, leaving 4 bases between. CDR3 nucleotides: TGTGCCAGCAGCTTATGTGATCAGCCCCAGCATTTT. Its translation is CASSLCDQPQHF.

The J gene is TRBJ2-7, the V gene TRBV15; a weak D match, TRBD2 (5 bases). Germline CDR1 and CDR2: LNHNV and YYDKDF (reference sequence). The CDR3 is 14 amino acids. The V gene lost 3 bases and the J gene lost 4 bases, with 13 bases spanning the gap. The CDR3 loop is CATSSGKEDYEQYF. CDR3 nucleotides: TGTGCCACCAGCAGCGGGAAGGAGGATTACGAGCAGTACTTC.

This chain links TRBV7-9 with TRBJ2-1, with D hard to call. Germline V gene data show CDR1 as SEHNR and CDR2 as FQNEAQ (reference sequence). V was trimmed by 6 bases and J by 5 bases, leaving 11 bases between them. This CDR3 comprises 13 residues. The CDR3 nucleotides are TGTGCCAGCAGTTCCGATGGGGACAATGAGCAGTTCTTC. This sequence encodes CASSSDGDNEQFF.